This T cell receptor (beta chain) was captured in a study of T-cell memory formation after mild COVID-19. Study-level points and caveats: Pre-infection memory held some responding clones, suggesting pre-existing cross-reactive T cells responded.

The CDR3 has 12 residues. Looked up from germline, CDR1 is SGHTA and CDR2 is FQGNSA. V lost 11 bases, J lost 4 bases, and 12 bases lay in between. Only a few counts were recorded for this clonotype. Its cognate antigen is unknown. From the 5' RACE reads, TCRdb called clonotypes with MiXCR, one entry per CDR3 protein. The sample yields over 150,000 distinct CDR3 sequences, around a sixth seen once. This sequence originates from a man younger than 30 who had mild COVID-19 (a few samples of this study predate the infection). Cell type and time point are not known. The sample comprised PBMCs or a T cell subset sorted from them (not recorded which). The chain uses TRBV7-2 and TRBJ2-1, with D possibly matching TRBD2 (5 bases). CDR3 coding DNA: TGTGCCGCCGGGGTTCGGTACAATGAGCAGTTCTTC. It codes for CAAGVRYNEQFF.